Listed here are 8 T cell receptor beta chains from one sample, sequenced in a study of T cell responses to AZD1222 COVID-19 vaccine. Profiling relied on immunoSEQ multiplex PCR, and the TCRdb table lists in-frame clones only, not all of them. Seen here are tens of thousands of clones, more than 90% observed once, and the top ten hold 4.2%. The material sequenced was peripheral blood, taken on day 0 of AZD1222 vaccination. These receptors originate from an adult in good health.

The CDR3 protein is CASSRTWGNTEAFF. The CDR3 DNA is TGTGCCAGCAGCCGTACGTGGGGGAACACTGAAGCTTTCTTT. The chain couples TRBV7-9 to TRBJ1-1, with D unclear. Germline V gene sequence: CDR1 SEHNR, CDR2 FQNEAQ (reference sequence). The length of the CDR3 is 14 residues. V was shortened by 5 bases and J by 1 base, with 11 bases between the two germline ends.

V usage is TRBV7-2 and J usage is TRBJ2-3, with unresolved D. Trimming left V 7 bases short and J 2 bases short, with 13 bases between. Germline values: CDR1 SGHTA, CDR2 FQGNSA. This CDR3 spans 14 amino acids. The CDR3 nucleotides read TGTGCCAGCAACCTCCTCGGCTCCACAGATACGCAGTATTTT. As protein: CASNLLGSTDTQYF.

Only one count was recorded for this clone. V is TRBV20-1 and J is TRBJ2-1, with D hard to call. The CDR3 spans 13 residues. Deletions cut 3 bases from V and 3 bases from J, with 9 bases between. Germline CDR1 DFQATT, CDR2 SNEGSKA (reference sequence). The chain's CDR3 is CSASTEIYNEQFF. CDR3 in DNA: TGCAGTGCTAGTACAGAGATCTACAATGAGCAGTTCTTC.

The chain carries TRBV30 and TRBJ1-2; 9 bases align to TRBD1. Per germline, CDR1 GTSNPN and CDR2 SVGIG (reference sequence). The CDR3 loop spans 15 amino acids. V lost 6 bases to trimming and J lost 7 bases; unmatched junction nucleotides: 15. The CDR3 nucleotides are TGTGCCTGCAAACCGGGACAGGGAATCGACTCTGGCTACACCTTC. As protein: CACKPGQGIDSGYTF. The full variable domain, rest sourced from reference TRBV30 and TRBJ1-2, is SQTIHQWPATLVQPVGSPLSLECTVEGTSNPNLYWYRQAAGRGLQLLFYSVGIGQISSEVPQNLSASRPQDRQFILSSKKLLLSDSGFYLCACKPGQGIDSGYTFGSGTRLTVV.

This sequence joins TRBV6-5 and TRBJ1-1; D is uncertain. Germline values: CDR1 MNHEY, CDR2 SVGAGI. With 6 bases removed from V and 1 base from J, the gap between germline ends came to 15 bases. This CDR3 contains 15 residues. CDR3 sequence reads: CASRDPSRQNTEAFF. The DNA for the CDR3 is TGTGCCAGCAGGGACCCCAGCCGGCAGAACACTGAAGCTTTCTTT.

The gene calls are TRBV27 and TRBJ1-5, with TRBD1 identical over 7 bases. The CDR3 covers 15 residues. The J segment lost 0 bases and the V segment lost 5 bases, leaving 4 bases of the junction unmatched. Germline V gene lookup returns CDR1 MNHEY and CDR2 SMNVEV (reference sequence). The CDR3 DNA is TGTGCCAGCAGTGTGGGACAGATTAGCAATCAGCCCCAGCATTTT. Its protein is CASSVGQISNQPQHF.

This chain links TRBV3-1 (or the pseudogene TRBV3-2) with TRBJ2-7; 10 bases align to TRBD2. The V and J ends lost 2 bases and 4 bases, in that order; junction bases with no gene match: 11. In germline, CDR1 is LGHDT, CDR2 YNNKEL (reference sequence). The CDR3 extends over 17 amino acids. CDR3 residues: CASSQFGLAGAVYEQYF. Here the CDR3 DNA reads TGTGCCAGCAGCCAATTCGGTCTAGCGGGGGCCGTATACGAGCAGTACTTC.

The J gene is TRBJ1-1, the V gene TRBV12-5, with a weak D call TRBD1 (6 bases). The CDR3 contains 13 residues. Germline lookup yields CDR1 LGHNT and CDR2 FRNRAP. Trimming took off 5 bases at V and 3 bases at J, with 10 bases between the two ends. The CDR3 loop reads CASGEDRYTEAFF. For the CDR3, the DNA is TGTGCTAGTGGTGAAGACAGGTACACTGAAGCTTTCTTT.